The sequence of this T cell receptor beta chain was determined in a study of Ad26.COV2.S vaccination and SARS-CoV-2 variants. The table came from immunoSEQ multiplex PCR; TCRdb's copy has only in-frame clones and leaves some out. Among 300,000 to 350,000 clones listed, around 89% were seen once. As for treatment: around 19 received Ad26.COV2.S at low or high dose, single or two shots; about 5 received placebo; per-sample allocation not given. Following the first vaccine or placebo injection, samples were taken on day 63. The donor's status was that of an adult aged 18-55 years in Boston. Trimming stripped 3 bases from V and 3 bases from J, with 7 bases between. Germline V lookup: CDR1 SGHTA, CDR2 FQGNSA. This CDR3 comprises 13 residues.

Specimen: peripheral blood, collected in a trial of Ad26.COV2.S vaccine versus placebo. This chain links TRBV7-2 with TRBJ2-3; D not certain. The TCR sequence derives from a person between 18 and 60 years old who received the Ad26.COV2.S COVID-19 vaccine or a placebo. DNA for the CDR3: TGTGCCAGCAGCTTGGAGTATACAGATACGCAGTATTTT. It is translated as CASSLEYTDTQYF. Variable domain in full (rest from reference TRBV7-2 and TRBJ2-3): GAGVSQSPSNKVTEKGKDVELRCDPISGHTALYWYRQSLGQGLEFLIYFQGNSAPDKSGLPSDRFSAERTGGSVSTLTIQRTQQEDSAVYLCASSLEYTDTQYFGPGTRLTVL.